The following is a T cell receptor (beta chain) sequence with its context. It has no known antigen specificity. One base away there is no much larger clone; base qualities are not given. The germline V and J ends show losses of 6 bases and 1 base respectively, and no gene match explains 3 bases of the junction. The CDR3 sequence holds 14 residues, the cysteine and phenylalanine included. Only the CDR3 DNA stays, 42 bases, in frame from base 1. The data derive from a study of T cells in Graves' hyperthyroidism and ophthalmopathy (dated by TCRdb to about 2019). Describing the broader study: Peripheral blood was sampled at the time of initial diagnosis, prior to any treatment. To identify distinguishing TCR V-J signatures, a discovery cohort of about 95 patients was used, comprising under 45 with Graves' ophthalmopathy and some 60 with stable Graves' hyperthyroidism. Thyroid tissue and blood T-cell repertoires from six Graves' hyperthyroidism patients were also compared in the study. Once sampling was done, hyperthyroidism patients were given methimazole at a starting dose of 30 mg daily, whereas ophthalmopathy patients were given high-dose intravenous methylprednisolone. According to the paper, TCR Vbeta CDR3 sequencing was carried out on 135 peripheral blood samples, which came from more than 40 ophthalmopathy, around 75 hyperthyroidism and approximately 17 progressor patients. The 100 or so discovery patients were randomly split 7:3 into training and test sets. Prospective prediction of ophthalmopathy was tested in an independent validation cohort consisting of 18 to 20 hyperthyroidism patients and 17 patients who later progressed to ophthalmopathy. What the work shows at the level of the full study, not this receptor alone: Blood samples also contained most of the expanded thyroid clonotypes (frequency above 0.001), which suggests that blood repertoires may reflect thyroid immune responses. In validation, progression to ophthalmopathy was predicted by the model with nearly 71% sensitivity and nearly 75% specificity, a median of roughly 6 months before onset. No statistical method was used to set the sample size in advance, and investigators knew the group allocation. In cross-validation, a model built on a 13 V-J signature told ophthalmopathy apart from stable hyperthyroidism with 85% to 90% sensitivity and about 81% specificity, and in testing the same model reached 80%/75%.

Amplification of TCR beta CDR3 regions was carried out from RNA transcripts. The TCR CDR3 was subjected to a first round of RT-PCR using the HTBI primer set and the Qiagen OneStep RT-PCR kit. The libraries were constructed in a second round of multiplex PCR and then size-selected and purified. Libraries were sequenced paired-end with 100 bp reads on an Illumina HiSeq2000. As for how the authors treated the data: Raw data were processed with SOAPnuke, discarding reads with adapters, uncalled bases, mean Phred below 15, or no exact constant-primer or identifier match. High-quality paired reads were merged using COPE v1.2.5, and each unique nucleotide sequence was defined as a clonotype. MiTCR v1.1 was used to align clonotypes to the IMGT TRBV, TRBD and TRBJ reference segments. The analysis included only V-J combinations with a frequency above 0.0001, which together covered 99% to 99.2% of the repertoires. The TCS score was defined as F50 (clonal expansion) divided by E x V (chaos), with BLOSUM62-based TCRdist calculated between CDR3 peptides within each V-J. Welch's t-statistics and random forest reduced 514 V-J features to 13, which were used in a naive Bayes classifier (R e1071). In-frame beta chains were kept once TCRdb had trimmed the public reads at Q25 with fastp and called clones with MiXCR. Identical CDR3 protein sequences are pooled into one entry, listed with their most common genes and DNA. Here the V and J calls rest on TCRdb's processing, not on the authors' analysis. The sample has roughly 400,000 distinct CDR3 sequences on record, over 13% of them singletons. The ten biggest clones cover around 28% of the sample.

In the ophthalmopathy patients, disease was moderately to severely active, with a Clinical Activity Score of 3 or more, a NOSPECS grade of 4 or more, and a duration of less than 3 months. Any patient with an uncontrolled infection, another autoimmune disease, pregnancy or lactation was excluded. Diagnoses were established on the basis of clinical symptoms, serum thyroxine and TRAb, thyroid ultrasound, and orbital computed tomography. PBMCs were separated from roughly 10 ml of fresh peripheral blood using Ficoll-Paque density gradient centrifugation. Trizol reagent was used to extract total RNA, and RNA quality was then checked on an Agilent 2100 Bioanalyzer.

The source material was blood. The receptor comes from a man aged 45 to 65 with Graves' ophthalmopathy. The sequence links TRBV12-3 or TRBV12-4 to TRBJ2-7, with 10 junctional bases fitting TRBD2. This receptor carries the CDR3 CASRTSGFSYEQYF. The sequenced DNA is TGTGCCAGCAGGACTAGCGGGTTTTCCTACGAGCAGTACTTC.